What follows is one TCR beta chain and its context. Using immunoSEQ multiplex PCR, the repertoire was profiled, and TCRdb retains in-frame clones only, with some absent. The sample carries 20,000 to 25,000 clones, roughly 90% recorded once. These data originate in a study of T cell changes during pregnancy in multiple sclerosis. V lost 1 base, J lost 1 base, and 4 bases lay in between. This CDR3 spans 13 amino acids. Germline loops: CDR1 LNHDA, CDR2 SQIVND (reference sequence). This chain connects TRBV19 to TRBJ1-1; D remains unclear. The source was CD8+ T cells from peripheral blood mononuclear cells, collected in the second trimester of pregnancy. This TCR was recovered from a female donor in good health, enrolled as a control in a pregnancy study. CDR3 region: CASSIVRNTEAFF. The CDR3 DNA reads TGTGCCAGTAGTATAGTTAGGAACACTGAAGCTTTCTTT.